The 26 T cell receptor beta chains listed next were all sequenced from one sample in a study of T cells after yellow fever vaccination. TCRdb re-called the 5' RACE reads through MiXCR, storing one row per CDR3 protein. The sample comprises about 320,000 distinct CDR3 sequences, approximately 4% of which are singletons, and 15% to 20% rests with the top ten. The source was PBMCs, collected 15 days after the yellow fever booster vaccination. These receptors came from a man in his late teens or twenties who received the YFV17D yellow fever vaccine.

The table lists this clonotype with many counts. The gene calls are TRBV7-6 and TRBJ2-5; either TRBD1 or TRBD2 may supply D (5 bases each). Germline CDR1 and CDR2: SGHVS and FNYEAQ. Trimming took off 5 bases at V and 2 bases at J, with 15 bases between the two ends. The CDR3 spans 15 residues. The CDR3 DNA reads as TGTGCCAGCAGCCGATTCCGGGACGGACAAGAGACCCAGTACTTC. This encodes CASSRFRDGQETQYF.

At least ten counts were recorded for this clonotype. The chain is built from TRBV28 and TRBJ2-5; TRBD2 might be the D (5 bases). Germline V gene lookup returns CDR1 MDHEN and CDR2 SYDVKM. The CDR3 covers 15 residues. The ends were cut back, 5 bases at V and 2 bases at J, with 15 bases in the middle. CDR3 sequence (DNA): TGTGCCAGCAGTCCCTCGCCCGGGATTCAAGAGACCCAGTACTTC. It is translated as CASSPSPGIQETQYF.

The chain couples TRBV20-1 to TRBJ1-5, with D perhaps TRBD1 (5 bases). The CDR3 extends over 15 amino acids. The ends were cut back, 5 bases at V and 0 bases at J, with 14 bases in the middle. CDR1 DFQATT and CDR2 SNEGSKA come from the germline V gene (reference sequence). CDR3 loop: CSALSPTDSNQPQHF. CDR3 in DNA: TGCAGTGCTCTATCCCCGACAGATAGCAATCAGCCCCAGCATTTT.

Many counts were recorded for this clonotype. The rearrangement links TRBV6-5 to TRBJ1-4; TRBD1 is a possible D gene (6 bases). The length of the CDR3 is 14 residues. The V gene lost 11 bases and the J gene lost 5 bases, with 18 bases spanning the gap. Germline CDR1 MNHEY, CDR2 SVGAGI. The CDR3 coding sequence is TGTGCCTCCCAGGGGCGGCAGGGAAATGAAAAACTGTTTTTT. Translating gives CASQGRQGNEKLFF.

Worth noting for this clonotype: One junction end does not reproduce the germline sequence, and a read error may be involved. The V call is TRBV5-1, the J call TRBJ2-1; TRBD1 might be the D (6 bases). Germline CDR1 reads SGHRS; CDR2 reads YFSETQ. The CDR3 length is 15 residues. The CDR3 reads CASSPGAYSNNEQFF. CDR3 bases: TGCGCCAGCAGCCCAGGGGCATACTCCAACAATGAGCAGTTCTTC.

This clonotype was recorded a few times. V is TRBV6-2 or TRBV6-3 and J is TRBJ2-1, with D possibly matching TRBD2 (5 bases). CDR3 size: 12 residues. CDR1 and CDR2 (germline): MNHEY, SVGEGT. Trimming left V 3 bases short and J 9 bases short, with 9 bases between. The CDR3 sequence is CASSYRGAEQFF. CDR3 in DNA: TGTGCCAGCAGTTATCGGGGTGCTGAGCAGTTCTTC.

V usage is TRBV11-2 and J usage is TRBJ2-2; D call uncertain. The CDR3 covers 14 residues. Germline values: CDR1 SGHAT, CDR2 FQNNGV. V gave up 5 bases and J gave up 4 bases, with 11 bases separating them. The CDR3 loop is CASSALRTTGELFF. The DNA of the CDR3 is TGTGCCAGCAGCGCCCTGCGGACCACCGGGGAGCTGTTTTTT.

CDR3 amino acids: CSVEISSLEQYF. CDR3 nucleotide sequence: TGCAGCGTTGAAATTAGCAGCCTCGAGCAGTACTTC. V usage is TRBV29-1 and J usage is TRBJ2-7; D gene ambiguous. The germline gives CDR1 SQVTM, CDR2 ANQGSEA. V was pared by 2 bases and J by 6 bases, with 11 bases between. The CDR3 loop spans 12 amino acids.

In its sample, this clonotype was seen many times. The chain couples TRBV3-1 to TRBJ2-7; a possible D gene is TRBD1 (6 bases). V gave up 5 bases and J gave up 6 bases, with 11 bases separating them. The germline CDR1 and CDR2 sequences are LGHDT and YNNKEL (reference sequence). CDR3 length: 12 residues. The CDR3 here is CASSSTGGEQYV. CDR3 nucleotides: TGTGCCAGCAGCTCGACAGGAGGCGAGCAGTACGTC.

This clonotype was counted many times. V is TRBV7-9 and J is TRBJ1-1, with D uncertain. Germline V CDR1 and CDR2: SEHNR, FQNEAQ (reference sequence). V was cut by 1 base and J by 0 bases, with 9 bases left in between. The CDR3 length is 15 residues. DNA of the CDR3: TGTGCCAGCAGCTTAGTGGGCAGACTGAACACTGAAGCTTTCTTT. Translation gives CASSLVGRLNTEAFF.

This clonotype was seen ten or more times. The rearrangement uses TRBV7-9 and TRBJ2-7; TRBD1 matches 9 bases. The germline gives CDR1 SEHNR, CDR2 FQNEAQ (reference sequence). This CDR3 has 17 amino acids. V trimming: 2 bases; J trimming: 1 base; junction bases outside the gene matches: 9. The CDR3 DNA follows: TGTGCCAGCAGCTTAACAACGTCCGGGACAGGGTCCTACGAGCAGTACTTC. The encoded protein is CASSLTTSGTGSYEQYF.

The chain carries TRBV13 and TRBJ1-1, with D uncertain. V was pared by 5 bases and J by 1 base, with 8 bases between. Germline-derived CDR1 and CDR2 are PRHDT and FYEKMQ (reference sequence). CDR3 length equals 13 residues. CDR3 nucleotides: TGTGCCAGCAGCAAAGCGTCGAACACTGAAGCTTTCTTT. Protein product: CASSKASNTEAFF. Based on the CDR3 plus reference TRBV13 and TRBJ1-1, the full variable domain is AAGVIQSPRHLIKEKRETATLKCYPIPRHDTVYWYQQGPGQDPQFLISFYEKMQSDKGSIPDRFSAQQFSDYHSELNMSSLELGDSALYFCASSKASNTEAFFGQGTRLTVV.

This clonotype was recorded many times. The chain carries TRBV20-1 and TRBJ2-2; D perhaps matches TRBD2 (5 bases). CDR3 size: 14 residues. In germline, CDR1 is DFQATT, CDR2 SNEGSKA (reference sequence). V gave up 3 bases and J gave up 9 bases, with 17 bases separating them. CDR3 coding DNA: TGCAGTGCTAGGACTACCTATACTCCCCGGGAGCTGTTTTTT. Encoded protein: CSARTTYTPRELFF.

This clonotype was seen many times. The CDR3 DNA follows: TGTGCCAGCAGGGTCAACACTGAAGCTTTCTTT. Encoded protein: CASRVNTEAFF. The J gene is TRBJ1-1, the V gene TRBV3-1; no clear D. Deletions cut 6 bases from V and 2 bases from J, with 4 bases between. The V gene's germline CDR1 is LGHDT and CDR2 YNNKEL (reference sequence). The CDR3 has 11 amino acids. The full variable domain, with the rest looked up from reference TRBV3-1 and TRBJ1-1, is DTAVSQTPKYLVTQMGNDKSIKCEQNLGHDTMYWYKQDSKKFLKIMFSYNNKELIINETVPNRFSPKSPDKAHLNLHINSLELGDSAVYFCASRVNTEAFFGQGTRLTVV.

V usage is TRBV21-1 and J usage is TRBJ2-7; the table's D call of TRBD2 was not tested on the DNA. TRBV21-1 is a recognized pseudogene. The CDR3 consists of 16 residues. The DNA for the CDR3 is TGTGCCAGCAGCACAACCGGGACTAGCGGGGGATACGAGCAGTACTTC. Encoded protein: CASSTTGTSGGYEQYF.

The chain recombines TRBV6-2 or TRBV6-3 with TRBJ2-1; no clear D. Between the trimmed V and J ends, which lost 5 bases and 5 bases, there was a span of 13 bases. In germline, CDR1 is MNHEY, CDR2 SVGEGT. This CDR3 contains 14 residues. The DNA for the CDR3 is TGTGCCAGCAGTGACCCGACACCCAACAATGAGCAGTTCTTC. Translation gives CASSDPTPNNEQFF.

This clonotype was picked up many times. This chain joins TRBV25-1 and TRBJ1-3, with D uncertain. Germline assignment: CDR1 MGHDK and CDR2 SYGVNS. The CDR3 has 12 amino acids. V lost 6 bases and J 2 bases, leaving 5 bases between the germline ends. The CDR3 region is CASSGPGNTIYF. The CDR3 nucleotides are TGTGCCAGCAGCGGTCCTGGAAACACCATATATTTT. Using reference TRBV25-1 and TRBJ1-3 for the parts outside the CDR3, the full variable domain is EADIYQTPRYLVIGTGKKITLECSQTMGHDKMYWYQQDPGMELHLIHYSYGVNSTEKGDLSSESTVSRIRTEHFPLTLESARPSHTSQYLCASSGPGNTIYFGEGSWLTVV.

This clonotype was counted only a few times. The CDR3 sequence: CASSPGQGENGYTF. The CDR3, as DNA: TGTGCCAGCAGCCCCGGACAGGGTGAAAATGGCTACACCTTC. The chain employs TRBV7-2 and TRBJ1-2; 8 bases map to TRBD1. V was clipped by 5 bases and J by 6 bases; unmatched bases: 8. CDR3 length: 14 amino acids. CDR1 is SGHTA and CDR2 is FQGNSA in the germline V gene.

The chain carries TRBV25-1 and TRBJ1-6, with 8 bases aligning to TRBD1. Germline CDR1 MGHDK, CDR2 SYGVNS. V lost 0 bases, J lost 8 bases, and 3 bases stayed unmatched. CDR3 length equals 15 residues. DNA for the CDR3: TGTGCCAGCAGTGAATACGGACAGGGCTATTCACCCCTCCACTTT. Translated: CASSEYGQGYSPLHF.

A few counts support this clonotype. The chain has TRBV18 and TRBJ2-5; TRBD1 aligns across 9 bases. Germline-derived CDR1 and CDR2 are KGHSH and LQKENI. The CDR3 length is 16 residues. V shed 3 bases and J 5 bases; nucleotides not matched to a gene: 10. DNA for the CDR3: TGTGCCAGCTCACCCTGGACAGGGGACTACCGGGAGACCCAGTACTTC. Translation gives CASSPWTGDYRETQYF.

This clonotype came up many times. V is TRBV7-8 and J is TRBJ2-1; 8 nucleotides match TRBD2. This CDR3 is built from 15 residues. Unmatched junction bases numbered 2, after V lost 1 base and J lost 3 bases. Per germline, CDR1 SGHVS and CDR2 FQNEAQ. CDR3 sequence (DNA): TGTGCCAGCAGCTTAGAACTAGCGGACTACAATGAGCAGTTCTTC. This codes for CASSLELADYNEQFF.

The CDR3 loop reads CSVEEPRDSGGYTF. The CDR3 DNA reads as TGCAGCGTTGAAGAACCCCGGGACAGCGGAGGCTACACCTTC. V gene TRBV29-1 combines with J gene TRBJ1-2; 7 bases line up with TRBD1. The length of the CDR3 is 14 residues. The germline V gene encodes CDR1 SQVTM and CDR2 ANQGSEA. Trimming cost V 0 bases and J 8 bases; bases outside gene matches: 9.

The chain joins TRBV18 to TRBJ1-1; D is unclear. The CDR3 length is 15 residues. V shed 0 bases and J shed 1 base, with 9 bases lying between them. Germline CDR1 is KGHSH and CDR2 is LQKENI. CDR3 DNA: TGTGCCAGCTCACCACCTAGGTTTGAGAACACTGAAGCTTTCTTT. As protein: CASSPPRFENTEAFF.

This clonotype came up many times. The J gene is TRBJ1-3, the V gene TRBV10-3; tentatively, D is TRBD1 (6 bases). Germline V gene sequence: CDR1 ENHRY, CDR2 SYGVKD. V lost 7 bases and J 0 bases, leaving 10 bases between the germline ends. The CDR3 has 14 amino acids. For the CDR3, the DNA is TGTGCCATCACAGGGGATAACTCTGGAAACACCATATATTTT. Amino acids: CAITGDNSGNTIYF.

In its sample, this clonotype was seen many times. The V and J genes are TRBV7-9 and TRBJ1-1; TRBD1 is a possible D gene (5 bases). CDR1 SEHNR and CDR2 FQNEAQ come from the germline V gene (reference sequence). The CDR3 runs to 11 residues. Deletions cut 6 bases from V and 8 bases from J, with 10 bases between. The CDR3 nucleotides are TGTGCCAGCAGAGGACATCTCGAAGCTTTCTTT. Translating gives CASRGHLEAFF.

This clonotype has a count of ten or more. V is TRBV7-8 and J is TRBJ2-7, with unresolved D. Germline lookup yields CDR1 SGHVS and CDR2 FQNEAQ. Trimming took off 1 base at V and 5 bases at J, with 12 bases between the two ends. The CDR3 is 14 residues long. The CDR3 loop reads CASSLELAGDEQYF. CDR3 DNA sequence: TGTGCCAGCAGCTTAGAATTGGCTGGGGACGAGCAGTACTTC. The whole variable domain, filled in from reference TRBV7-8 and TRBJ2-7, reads GAGVSQSPRYKVAKRGQDVALRCDPISGHVSLFWYQQALGQGPEFLTYFQNEAQLDKSGLPSDRFFAERPEGSVSTLKIQRTQQEDSAVYLCASSLELAGDEQYFGPGTRLTVT.